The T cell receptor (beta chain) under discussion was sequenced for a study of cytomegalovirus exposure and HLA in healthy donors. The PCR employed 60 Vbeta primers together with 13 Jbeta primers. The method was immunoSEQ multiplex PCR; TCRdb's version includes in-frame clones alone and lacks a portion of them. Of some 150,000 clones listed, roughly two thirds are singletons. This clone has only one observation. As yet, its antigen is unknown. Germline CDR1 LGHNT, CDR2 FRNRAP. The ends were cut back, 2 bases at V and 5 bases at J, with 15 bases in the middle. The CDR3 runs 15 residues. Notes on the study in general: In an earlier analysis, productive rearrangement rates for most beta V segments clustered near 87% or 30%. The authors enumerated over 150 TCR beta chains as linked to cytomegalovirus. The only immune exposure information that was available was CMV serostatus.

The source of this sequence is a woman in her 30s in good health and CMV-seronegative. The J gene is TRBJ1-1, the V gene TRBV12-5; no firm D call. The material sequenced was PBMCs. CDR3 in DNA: TGTGCTAGTGGTTTGACCCGGGCCGGGGATACTGAAGCTTTCTTT. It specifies CASGLTRAGDTEAFF.